These 31 T cell receptor beta chains came from one sample sequenced in a study of blood T cell repertoires in COVID-19. Method: immunoSEQ multiplex PCR; TCRdb's copy keeps in-frame clones and lacks some. The profile covers approximately 200,000 clones, with 82% appearing a single time and roughly 10% taken by the ten largest. The sample consisted of PBMCs or T cells enriched from blood (not recorded which). These receptors were taken from a man aged 40-49 years who had recovered from COVID-19.

V is TRBV5-1 and J is TRBJ1-1; D is unresolved. The CDR3 is made up of 15 amino acids. Trimming stripped 0 bases from V and 4 bases from J, with 13 bases between. Germline assignment: CDR1 SGHRS and CDR2 YFSETQ. The CDR3 reads CASSLVGEGSTEAFF. In DNA form, the CDR3 reads TGCGCCAGCAGCTTGGTCGGGGAAGGAAGCACTGAAGCTTTCTTT.

This chain uses TRBV5-6 with TRBJ2-7; maybe TRBD1 (6 bases). V was shortened by 6 bases and J by 1 base, with 8 bases between the two germline ends. The germline V gene encodes CDR1 SGHDT and CDR2 YYEEEE. The CDR3 is 12 amino acids. The CDR3 DNA sequence: TGTGCCAGCATGGACAGTTCCTACGAGCAGTACTTC. This codes for CASMDSSYEQYF.

The chain combines TRBV5-6 with TRBJ2-7; 9 positions match TRBD1. Germline V lookup: CDR1 SGHDT, CDR2 YYEEEE. Unmatched junction bases numbered 6, after V lost 4 bases and J lost 4 bases. The CDR3 is made up of 14 amino acids. This CDR3 is CASSDGTGTYEQYF. CDR3 nucleotides: TGTGCCAGCAGCGATGGGACAGGGACATACGAGCAGTACTTC.

This chain links TRBV13 with TRBJ2-7; 14 nucleotides agree with TRBD2. Per the germline V gene, CDR1 is PRHDT and CDR2 is FYEKMQ (reference sequence). The junction had 12 bases not matched to a gene; V was cut back by 4 bases and J by 4 bases. The CDR3 runs 18 residues. CDR3 DNA sequence: TGTGCCAGCAGCTCCTTGACTACGACTAGCGGGAGGGAATACGAGCAGTACGTC. Translating gives CASSSLTTTSGREYEQYV.

J is TRBJ1-3 and V is TRBV6-5; D is ambiguous. Germline assignment: CDR1 MNHEY and CDR2 SVGAGI. This CDR3 is built from 15 residues. V lost 3 bases, J lost 0 bases, and 9 bases lay in between. The CDR3, as DNA: TGTGCCAGCAGTTATACAAGGAGCTCTGGAAACACCATATATTTT. Its translation: CASSYTRSSGNTIYF.

In this sample, this clone turned up once. This chain connects TRBV29-1 to TRBJ2-7; 10 bases match TRBD1. V lost 6 bases and J lost 4; bases outside the gene matches: 3. The CDR3 covers 12 residues. CDR1 and CDR2 (germline): SQVTM, ANQGSEA. CDR3 in amino acids: CSVGQGKYEQYF. The CDR3 bases are TGCAGCGTGGGACAGGGGAAGTACGAGCAGTACTTC.

V is TRBV19 and J is TRBJ2-1; possible D gene TRBD2, 6 bases. V shed 3 bases and J shed 0 bases, with 12 bases lying between them. The CDR3 runs 16 residues. CDR1 and CDR2 from the germline V gene are LNHDA and SQIVND (reference sequence). This chain's CDR3 is CASSILGSPSYNEQFF. The CDR3 DNA is TGTGCCAGTAGTATTCTCGGGAGCCCCTCCTACAATGAGCAGTTCTTC. Filled out from reference TRBV19 and TRBJ2-1, the complete variable domain reads DGGITQSPKYLFRKEGQNVTLSCEQNLNHDAMYWYRQDPGQGLRLIYYSQIVNDFQKGDIAEGYSVSREKKESFPLTVTSAQKNPTAFYLCASSILGSPSYNEQFFGPGTRLTVL.

The chain's CDR3 is CASSYSGRTNTQYF. The CDR3 DNA sequence: TGTGCCAGCAGTTATTCGGGGAGAACAAATACGCAGTATTTT. This rearrangement joins TRBV6-5 to TRBJ2-3; perhaps TRBD2 as D (5 bases). V lost 3 bases, J lost 7 bases, and 14 bases lay in between. The CDR3 spans 14 residues. Germline CDR1 MNHEY, CDR2 SVGAGI.

Here the CDR3 DNA reads TGTGCCATCCAAGCGGGAGGGAGCTCCTACGAGCAGTACGTC. Encoded protein: CAIQAGGSSYEQYV. J is TRBJ2-7 and V is TRBV2; 10 nucleotides agree with TRBD2. Germline V gene sequence: CDR1 SNHLY, CDR2 FYNNEI. The CDR3 runs to 14 residues. J gave up 0 bases and V 10 bases, and 6 bases lay outside the gene matches.

Written as DNA, the CDR3 is TGTGCCAGCAGTACCCTGAGCGGGAGCGGGTACGAGCAGTACTTC. Translating gives CASSTLSGSGYEQYF. The V gene is TRBV28, the J gene TRBJ2-7, with TRBD2 identical over 8 bases. This CDR3 is built from 15 residues. Germline V gene lookup returns CDR1 MDHEN and CDR2 SYDVKM. The trim removed 5 bases at V and 4 bases at J, leaving 10 bases unmatched.

J is TRBJ2-1 and V is TRBV4-3, with TRBD2 identical over 7 bases. The trim removed 2 bases at V and 5 bases at J, leaving 6 bases unmatched. The germline V gene has CDR1 LGHNA and CDR2 YSLEER. This CDR3 contains 15 residues. The CDR3, as DNA: TGCGCCAGCAGCCAAAGGGCCGGGGGGAACAATGAGCAGTTCTTC. It encodes CASSQRAGGNNEQFF.

The V call is TRBV2, the J call TRBJ1-3; D uncertain. Between the trimmed V and J ends, which lost 1 base and 3 bases, there was a span of 7 bases. The V gene's germline CDR1 is SNHLY and CDR2 FYNNEI. This CDR3 is 14 amino acids long. The CDR3 spells CASSEVGIGNTIYF. CDR3 sequence (DNA): TGTGCCAGCAGTGAAGTCGGGATTGGAAACACCATATATTTT.

The V call is TRBV2, the J call TRBJ2-2; possibly TRBD1 for D (6 bases). Germline V gene sequence: CDR1 SNHLY, CDR2 FYNNEI. The ends were cut back, 11 bases at V and 5 bases at J, with 12 bases in the middle. This CDR3 has 12 amino acids. The CDR3 DNA follows: TGTGCCGTGAACAGGGTAACCGGGGAGCTGTTTTTT. It codes for CAVNRVTGELFF.

The genes are TRBV3-1 (or the pseudogene TRBV3-2) and TRBJ1-2; possible D gene TRBD1, 5 bases. Germline CDR1 and CDR2: LGHDT and YNNKEL (reference sequence). The V end lost 5 bases, the J end lost 7 bases, and 20 bases lay between the germline ends. The CDR3 loop spans 15 amino acids. The CDR3 here is CASSARGVPIIGYTF. The CDR3 DNA is TGTGCCAGCAGCGCCCGGGGGGTTCCAATCATTGGCTACACCTTC.

A single count supports this clone. This chain links TRBV30 with TRBJ2-1; D ambiguous. Germline CDR1 reads GTSNPN; CDR2 reads SVGIG (reference sequence). The germline V and J ends were trimmed by 4 bases and 2 bases, with 6 bases remaining between them. This CDR3 has 12 amino acids. The CDR3 loop is CAWTRAYNEQFF. CDR3 bases: TGTGCCTGGACTAGAGCCTACAATGAGCAGTTCTTC.

The chain is built from TRBV18 and TRBJ1-1; D remains unclear. The CDR3 is 14 residues long. V was cut by 0 bases and J by 1 base, with 6 bases left in between. CDR1 is KGHSH, CDR2 LQKENI, per germline. DNA for the CDR3: TGTGCCAGCTCACCACCCGACAAGAACACTGAAGCTTTCTTT. Translated: CASSPPDKNTEAFF.

Turning to this clone: The sample holds other DNA sequences that translate to the same CDR3. V is TRBV7-2 and J is TRBJ2-3, with 10 bases aligning to TRBD2. The CDR3 totals 15 residues. CDR1 and CDR2 from the germline V gene are SGHTA and FQGNSA. V dropped 1 base and J dropped 5; count of bases not matched to a gene: 3. Here the CDR3 reads CASSLVAGGGDTQYF. CDR3 sequence (DNA): TGTGCCAGCAGCTTAGTAGCGGGAGGTGGAGATACGCAGTATTTT.

The chain is built from TRBV7-7 and TRBJ2-3; D remains ambiguous. V lost 1 base, J lost 0 bases, and 8 bases lay in between. Germline V CDR1 and CDR2: SSHAT, FNYEAQ (reference sequence). This CDR3 spans 15 amino acids. CDR3 sequence (DNA): TGTGCCAGCAGCTTAGGACTCGCTAGCACAGATACGCAGTATTTT. It specifies CASSLGLASTDTQYF.

This rearrangement joins TRBV25-1 to TRBJ1-1; tentatively, D is TRBD1 (5 bases). This CDR3 comprises 15 residues. Germline loops: CDR1 MGHDK, CDR2 SYGVNS. V was cut by 3 bases and J by 2 bases, with 13 bases left in between. CDR3 in amino acids: CASSDPGRANTEAFF. CDR3 DNA: TGTGCCAGCAGTGATCCGGGCAGGGCAAACACTGAAGCTTTCTTT.

This clone was picked up one time. The rearrangement uses TRBV24-1 and TRBJ2-1, with 9 bases identical to TRBD2. The germline V gene has CDR1 KGHDR and CDR2 SFDVKD. The CDR3 is 16 amino acids. J was trimmed by 2 bases and V by 5 bases; bases with no gene match: 6. Here the CDR3 DNA reads TGTGCCACCAGTGTCCCAGCGGGAGGTCCCTACAATGAGCAGTTCTTC. It specifies CATSVPAGGPYNEQFF.

V is TRBV6-2 or TRBV6-3 and J is TRBJ2-1; 7 bases map to TRBD2. The CDR3 loop spans 15 amino acids. Trimming took 5 bases from V and 8 from J; bases not matched to a gene: 12. The germline V gene has CDR1 MNHEY and CDR2 SVGEGT. In DNA form, the CDR3 reads TGTGCCAGCAGTGCCCAGGGCGGGAGAGGGGATGAGCAGTTCTTC. It specifies CASSAQGGRGDEQFF.

The rearrangement joins TRBV5-4 to TRBJ2-1; the match to TRBD2 covers 8 bases. This CDR3 region has 15 residues. Per the germline V gene, CDR1 is SGHNT and CDR2 is YYREEE (reference sequence). With V trimmed by 0 bases and J by 4 bases, 3 bases remained unmatched. In DNA, the CDR3 is TGTGCCAGCAGCTTGGAAGCGGGAGAATACAATGAGCAGTTCTTC. The encoded protein is CASSLEAGEYNEQFF.

The J gene is TRBJ1-1, the V gene TRBV19; 8 positions agree with TRBD1. Germline CDR1 LNHDA, CDR2 SQIVND (reference sequence). V gave up 8 bases and J gave up 3 bases; unmatched junction bases: 11. This CDR3 comprises 15 residues. CDR3 in DNA: TGTGCCAGTCACCCCCCAGGGGGCGGCGACACTGAAGCTTTCTTT. Its protein product is CASHPPGGGDTEAFF.

The chain couples TRBV19 to TRBJ1-6; D unclear. V lost 0 bases to trimming and J lost 4 bases, with 4 bases between them. Germline loops: CDR1 LNHDA, CDR2 SQIVND (reference sequence). The CDR3 is 14 residues long. CDR3 sequence (DNA): TGTGCCAGTAGTATAGAGGCTTATAATTCACCCCTCCACTTT. It encodes CASSIEAYNSPLHF.

The chain has TRBV6-1 and TRBJ2-7; D is uncertain. V lost 0 bases and J 2 bases, leaving 17 bases between the germline ends. This CDR3 has 17 amino acids. Germline V gene data show CDR1 as MNHNS and CDR2 as SASEGT. In DNA form, the CDR3 reads TGTGCCAGCAGTGAAGCGGTCTATCCAGGAAATACCTACGAGCAGTACGTC. It codes for CASSEAVYPGNTYEQYV.

This clone was recorded only once. This chain joins TRBV25-1 and TRBJ1-4, with 7 bases fitting TRBD1. Germline lookup yields CDR1 MGHDK and CDR2 SYGVNS. The CDR3 extends over 16 amino acids. Trimming at V came to 0 bases and at J to 4 bases, leaving 5 bases not matched to a gene. CDR3: CASSEYWGQYNEKLFF. Here the CDR3 DNA reads TGTGCCAGCAGTGAATATTGGGGACAGTATAATGAAAAACTGTTTTTT.

The rearrangement joins TRBV19 to TRBJ1-1; no clear D gene. This CDR3 comprises 12 residues. Per germline, CDR1 LNHDA and CDR2 SQIVND (reference sequence). V was cut by 6 bases and J by 4 bases, with 9 bases left in between. The CDR3: CASRVAGTEAFF. CDR3 sequence (DNA): TGTGCCAGTAGGGTCGCGGGCACTGAAGCTTTCTTT.

This clone is a singleton in its sample. The rearrangement joins TRBV7-8 to TRBJ1-2, with 10 bases lining up with TRBD1. In germline, CDR1 is SGHVS, CDR2 FQNEAQ. The CDR3 loop spans 17 amino acids. The ends lost 5 bases at V and 6 bases at J; junction bases unmatched: 15. The CDR3 DNA reads as TGTGCCAGCAGCCAATATGCGACAGGGGGCGTATTTGATGGCTACACCTTC. Amino acids: CASSQYATGGVFDGYTF.

The rearrangement links TRBV29-1 to TRBJ1-1; D is possibly TRBD1 (6 bases). CDR1 and CDR2 from the germline V gene are SQVTM and ANQGSEA. There are 13 residues in the CDR3. Between the trimmed V and J ends, which lost 3 bases and 1 base, there was a span of 9 bases. CDR3 in DNA: TGCAGCGTTGACCGACAGGAGAACACTGAAGCTTTCTTT. Translated: CSVDRQENTEAFF.

This sequence joins TRBV19 and TRBJ1-1, with TRBD1 matching over 7 bases. CDR1 and CDR2 from the germline V gene are LNHDA and SQIVND (reference sequence). V was pared by 7 bases and J by 0 bases, with 5 bases of the junction left unmatched. CDR3 length equals 14 residues. DNA for the CDR3: TGTGCCAGTACCGGGACAGTCATGAACACTGAAGCTTTCTTT. This sequence encodes CASTGTVMNTEAFF. The full variable domain, its missing parts supplied by reference TRBV19 and TRBJ1-1, is DGGITQSPKYLFRKEGQNVTLSCEQNLNHDAMYWYRQDPGQGLRLIYYSQIVNDFQKGDIAEGYSVSREKKESFPLTVTSAQKNPTAFYLCASTGTVMNTEAFFGQGTRLTVV.

The V and J genes are TRBV30 and TRBJ1-3; D is ambiguous. The length of the CDR3 is 12 residues. Trimming cost V 5 bases and J 8 bases, with 13 bases left between them. Germline V gene data show CDR1 as GTSNPN and CDR2 as SVGIG (reference sequence). The CDR3 nucleotides are TGTGCCTGGTTAAGGTTGGGAGACACCATATATTTT. The encoded protein is CAWLRLGDTIYF.